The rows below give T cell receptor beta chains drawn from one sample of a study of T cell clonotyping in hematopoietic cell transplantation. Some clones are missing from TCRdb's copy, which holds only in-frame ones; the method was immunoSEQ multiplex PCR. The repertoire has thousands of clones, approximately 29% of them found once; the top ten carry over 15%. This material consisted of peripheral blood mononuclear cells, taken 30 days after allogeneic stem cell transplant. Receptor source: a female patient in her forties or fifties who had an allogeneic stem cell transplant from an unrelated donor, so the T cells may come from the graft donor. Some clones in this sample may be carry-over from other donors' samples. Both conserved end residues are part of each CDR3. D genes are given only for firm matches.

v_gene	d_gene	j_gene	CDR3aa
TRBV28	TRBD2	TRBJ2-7	CASETGGYEQYF
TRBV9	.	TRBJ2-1	CASTVGGDSSYNEQFF
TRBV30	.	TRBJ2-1	CAWSWSYNEQFF
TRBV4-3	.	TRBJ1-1	CASSQATRGGTEAFF
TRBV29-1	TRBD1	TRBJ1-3	CSVETDRGSGNTIYF
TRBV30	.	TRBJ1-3	CAWTTGTRGNTIYF
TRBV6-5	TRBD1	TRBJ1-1	CASNPTGPFTEAFF
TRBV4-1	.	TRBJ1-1	CASSTRTENTEAFF
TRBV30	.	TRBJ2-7	CAWTDNYEQYF
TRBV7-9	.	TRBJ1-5	CASSPEGDSNQPQHF
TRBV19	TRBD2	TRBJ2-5	CATTAGGETQYF
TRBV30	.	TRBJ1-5	CAWSERGNQPQHF
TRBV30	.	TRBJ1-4	CAWSRQGINEKLFF
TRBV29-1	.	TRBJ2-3	CSVEAILTDTQYF
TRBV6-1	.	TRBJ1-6	CASSELSSYNSPLHF
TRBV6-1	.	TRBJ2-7	CASSEVGGAVNEQYF
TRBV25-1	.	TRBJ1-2	CASTRQPGDGYTF
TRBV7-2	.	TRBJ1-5	CASSLGGIQPQHF
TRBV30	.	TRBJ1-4	CAWSLEINEKLFF
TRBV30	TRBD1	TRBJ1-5	CAWGKDRDDQPQHF
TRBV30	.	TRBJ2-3	CAWARDTQYF
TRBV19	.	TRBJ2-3	CASSIRPNPTDTQYF
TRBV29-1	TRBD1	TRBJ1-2	CSVERTGLGYTF
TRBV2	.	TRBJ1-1	CASSGAGMNTEAFF
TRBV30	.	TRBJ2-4	CAWSVKASVGGIAKNIQYF
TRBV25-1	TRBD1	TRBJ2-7	CASSEDRTYEQYF
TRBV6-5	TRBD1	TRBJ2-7	CASSYGQGGPYEQYF
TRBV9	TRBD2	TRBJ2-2	CASSVDLGGIPGELFF
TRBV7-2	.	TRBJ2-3	CASSLQGMVTDTQYF
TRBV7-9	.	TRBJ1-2	CASSLRGNYGYTF
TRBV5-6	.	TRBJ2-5	CASSSAGGQETQYF
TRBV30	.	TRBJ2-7	CAWSAWGEQYF
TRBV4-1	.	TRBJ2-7	CASSQFRGSYEQYF
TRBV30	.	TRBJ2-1	CAWSGLEEQFF
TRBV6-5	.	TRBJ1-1	CASTTWRGYTEAFF
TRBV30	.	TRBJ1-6	CAGGRAKQSSYNSPLHF
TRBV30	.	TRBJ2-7	CAWSLNDGYEQYF
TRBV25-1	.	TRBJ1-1	CASRRGNTEAFF
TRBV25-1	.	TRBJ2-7	CASSESTQVGEQYF
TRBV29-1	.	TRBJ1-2	CSVADGYTF
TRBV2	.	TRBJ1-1	CASAYVGEAFF
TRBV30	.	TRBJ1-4	CAWSPASTNEKLFF
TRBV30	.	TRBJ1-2	CAWRGHDGYTF
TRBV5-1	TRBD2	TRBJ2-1	CASSFGGGPLHEQFF
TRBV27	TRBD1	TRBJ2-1	CASSLYGQGSYNEQFF
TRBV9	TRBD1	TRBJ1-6	CASSVATGGSPLHF
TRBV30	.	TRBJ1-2	CAWSVLRDGLGGYTF
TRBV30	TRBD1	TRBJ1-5	CAWSVGGQGGQPQHF
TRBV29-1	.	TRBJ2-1	CSAWGVLDNEQFF
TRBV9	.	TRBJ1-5	CASSVASGPNWPQHF